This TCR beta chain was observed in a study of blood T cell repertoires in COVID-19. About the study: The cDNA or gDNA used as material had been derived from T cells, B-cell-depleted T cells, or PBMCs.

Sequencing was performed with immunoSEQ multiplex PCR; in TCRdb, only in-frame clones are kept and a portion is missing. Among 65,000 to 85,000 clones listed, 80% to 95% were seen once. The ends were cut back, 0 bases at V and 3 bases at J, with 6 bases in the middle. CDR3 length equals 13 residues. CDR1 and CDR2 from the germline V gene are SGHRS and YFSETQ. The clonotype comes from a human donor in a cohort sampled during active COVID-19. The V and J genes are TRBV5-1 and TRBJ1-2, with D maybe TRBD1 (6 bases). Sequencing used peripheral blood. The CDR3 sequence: CASSLGTDYGYTF. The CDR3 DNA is TGCGCCAGCAGCTTGGGGACAGACTATGGCTACACCTTC.